These 9 T cell receptor beta chains originate from one sample sequenced in a study of CXCR3-negative and CXCR3-positive naive CD8 T cells. Study-wide results and limits: TRB CDR3s were more hydrophobic in CXCR3-positive than in CXCR3-negative naive cells.

cDNA libraries for TRB were generated by 5' RACE incorporating UMI labels. Reanalyzing the 5' RACE reads, TCRdb keeps one entry per CDR3 protein, without DNA. This sample contains under 90,000 distinct CDR3 sequences. What these receptors recognize is not known. Sample: naive CXCR3+ CD8+ T cells from blood. Subset noted: CD45RO-CCR7+CD27+CD95- naive CD8+ T cells expressing CXCR3 (TNR3+). The origin of the receptors is a human donor in good health. Some clones in this sample may be carry-over from other donors' samples.

This CDR3 is CASSQEDTTSYEQYF. The chain joins TRBV4-2 to TRBJ2-7; TCRdb reports TRBD1, a call that lacks DNA to check it against. Germline V gene lookup returns CDR1 LGHNA and CDR2 YNFKEQ. The CDR3 is 15 amino acids.

The genes are TRBV28 and TRBJ2-5; TCRdb's D call of TRBD1 is untestable without DNA. The germline gives CDR1 MDHEN, CDR2 SYDVKM. This CDR3 region has 15 residues. The CDR3 reads CASSSDRGYRETQYF.

This chain connects TRBV15 to TRBJ2-7; TCRdb indicates TRBD1, and absent DNA this call remains unverified. The CDR3 runs 14 residues. Germline loops: CDR1 LNHNV, CDR2 YYDKDF (reference sequence). The CDR3 protein is CATSVEETGYEQYF. The full variable domain, completed using reference TRBV15 and TRBJ2-7, is DAMVIQNPRYQVTQFGKPVTLSCSQTLNHNVMYWYQQKSSQAPKLLFHYYDKDFNNEADTPDNFQSRRPNTSFCFLDIRSPGLGDTAMYLCATSVEETGYEQYFGPGTRLTVT.

This chain joins TRBV19 and TRBJ2-1. The CDR3 has 14 amino acids. Germline CDR1 reads LNHDA; CDR2 reads SQIVND (reference sequence). The CDR3 sequence: CASSIWASYNEQFF. The full variable domain, rest sourced from reference TRBV19 and TRBJ2-1, is DGGITQSPKYLFRKEGQNVTLSCEQNLNHDAMYWYRQDPGQGLRLIYYSQIVNDFQKGDIAEGYSVSREKKESFPLTVTSAQKNPTAFYLCASSIWASYNEQFFGPGTRLTVL.

The genes are TRBV6-5 and TRBJ2-1; as DNA is missing, the TRBD1 call by TCRdb cannot be tested. The CDR3 has 16 amino acids. CDR1 is MNHEY and CDR2 is SVGAGI in the germline V gene. The chain's CDR3 is CASSSEGSRGDNEQFF.

V usage is TRBV5-5 and J usage is TRBJ2-7; TCRdb's assignment of TRBD2 cannot be checked, as there is no DNA. Germline V lookup: CDR1 SGHKS, CDR2 YYEKEE (reference sequence). The CDR3 loop spans 14 amino acids. The CDR3 loop reads CASSQVAGGVEQYF.

This chain uses TRBV27 with TRBJ1-1. The CDR3 has 14 amino acids. Germline CDR1 is MNHEY and CDR2 is SMNVEV (reference sequence). The CDR3 is CASSPQSMNTEAFF.

This chain uses TRBV7-2 with TRBJ2-5. This CDR3 is built from 15 residues. The V gene's germline CDR1 is SGHTA and CDR2 FQGNSA. This CDR3 reads CASSSLTSPPETQYF.

This CDR3 is CASSRDRDTEAFF. The chain employs TRBV3-1 and TRBJ1-1; TCRdb returns TRBD1, unconfirmable since there is no DNA. In germline, CDR1 is LGHDT, CDR2 YNNKEL (reference sequence). The CDR3 consists of 13 residues.